This T cell receptor beta chain was recorded in a study of blood T cell repertoires in COVID-19. CDR1 and CDR2 (germline): MDHEN, SYDVKM. V was pared by 5 bases and J by 5 bases, with 7 bases of the junction left unmatched. The CDR3 has 14 residues. Clones were read by immunoSEQ multiplex PCR, and TCRdb kept only the in-frame ones, dropping some. The sample contains about 360,000 clones, more than 85% of which appear only once. This TCR derives from a human donor in a cohort sampled during active COVID-19. The sample taken for sequencing was peripheral blood. This sequence joins TRBV28 and TRBJ2-3; 7 nucleotides align to TRBD1. The CDR3 here is CASSLGGRGDTQYF. Written as DNA, the CDR3 is TGTGCCAGCAGTCTAGGGGGCCGGGGAGATACGCAGTATTTT.